These 22 T cell receptor beta chains share one sample of origin, sequenced in a study of regulatory T cells in long-lasting Graves disease. Time point here: newly diagnosed GD, antithyroid drugs for less than 3 months. After RNA was extracted from PBMCs, the TCR library was made from it. The authors built TCR beta libraries using iRepertoire HTBI primers and Arm-PCR of CDR3 regions. TCRdb called the multiplex PCR reads again in MiXCR, with one record for every CDR3 protein. The table lists about 220,000 distinct CDR3 sequences, approximately 19% of them singletons, with 12% in the top ten. This sample was also put to use in a study of T cells in Graves' hyperthyroidism and ophthalmopathy.

The sample consisted of peripheral blood mononuclear cells (PBMCs), taken at new diagnosis, from a patient treated with antithyroid drugs. The receptors originated from a young woman with Graves disease.

A few counts support this clonotype. CDR3 nucleotides: TGTGCCAGCAGCTTGGGACCGGGACAGGGGTTGGGGGGGAATCAGCCCCAGCATTTT. It yields the protein CASSLGPGQGLGGNQPQHF. V and J are TRBV7-9 and TRBJ1-5, with TRBD1 identical over 10 bases. Per the germline V gene, CDR1 is SEHNR and CDR2 is FQNEAQ (reference sequence). Trimming took 3 bases from V and 4 from J; bases not matched to a gene: 15. The CDR3 totals 19 residues.

This clonotype was observed at least ten times. This chain connects TRBV30 to TRBJ1-5; no reliable D call. The V gene lost 2 bases and the J gene lost 3 bases, with 14 bases spanning the gap. Germline lookup yields CDR1 GTSNPN and CDR2 SVGIG (reference sequence). The CDR3 consists of 15 residues. The CDR3 DNA reads TGTGCCTGGAGTCAAGATGGCGGACTCAATCAGCCCCAGCATTTT. Residues: CAWSQDGGLNQPQHF.

This clonotype has just one count. The chain carries TRBV28 and TRBJ1-4, with D uncertain. CDR1 MDHEN and CDR2 SYDVKM come from the germline V gene. V lost 6 bases and J 7 bases, leaving 12 bases between the germline ends. This CDR3 is 13 amino acids long. For the CDR3, the DNA is TGTGCCAGCAGGCTCGGACCACTTGAAAAACTGTTTTTT. Its translation: CASRLGPLEKLFF. The full variable domain, in which reference TRBV28 and TRBJ1-4 provide the parts outside the CDR3, is DVKVTQSSRYLVKRTGEKVFLECVQDMDHENMFWYRQDPGLGLRLIYFSYDVKMKEKGDIPEGYSVSREKKERFSLILESASTNQTSMYLCASRLGPLEKLFFGSGTQLSVL.

This clonotype was found many times. The chain combines TRBV6-2 or TRBV6-3 with TRBJ2-7; 14 bases match TRBD2. Germline V gene sequence: CDR1 MNHEY, CDR2 SVGEGT. Trimming took 6 bases from V and 7 from J; bases not matched to a gene: 8. The CDR3 runs 15 residues. The CDR3 DNA is TGTGCCAGCAGCCTGGGACTAGCGGGAGTTGGTGAGCAGTACTTC. It codes for CASSLGLAGVGEQYF.

This clonotype was recorded many times. J is TRBJ1-6 and V is TRBV6-1; a possible D gene is TRBD1 (5 bases). V was shortened by 1 base and J by 3 bases, with 7 bases between the two germline ends. This CDR3 comprises 15 residues. Per germline, CDR1 MNHNS and CDR2 SASEGT. DNA for the CDR3: TGTGCCAGCAGTGAAGGGACACTCTATAATTCACCCCTCCACTTT. Translation gives CASSEGTLYNSPLHF.

The sample holds many counts of this clonotype. The rearrangement uses TRBV2 and TRBJ2-1, with 11 bases identical to TRBD2. The V gene end was trimmed by 9 bases and the J gene end by 7 bases; junction bases not matched to a gene: 8. Germline CDR1 SNHLY, CDR2 FYNNEI. The CDR3 covers 14 residues. The DNA of the CDR3 is TGTGCCAGATCACTAGCGGGAGTTCATAATGAGCAGTTCTTC. Translation gives CARSLAGVHNEQFF.

The CDR3 sequence is CASSHTGAFTDTQYF. In DNA form, the CDR3 reads TGTGCCAGCAGCCACACAGGGGCTTTCACAGATACGCAGTATTTT. The J gene is TRBJ2-3, the V gene TRBV3-1; 7 bases align to TRBD1. CDR3 length: 15 residues. Looked up from germline, CDR1 is LGHDT and CDR2 is YNNKEL (reference sequence). Trimming removed 3 bases from V and 2 bases from J; junction bases left unmatched: 5.

DNA for the CDR3: TGTGCCAGCAGCTCCGTAGCGGGAGCCACCGAGACCCAGTACTTC. Protein product: CASSSVAGATETQYF. This chain links TRBV11-2 with TRBJ2-5; 9 positions match TRBD2. V was clipped by 4 bases and J by 5 bases; unmatched bases: 8. CDR1 and CDR2 (germline): SGHAT, FQNNGV. The CDR3 extends over 15 amino acids.

Many counts were recorded for this clonotype. The V call is TRBV11-2, the J call TRBJ1-4; a weak D match, TRBD1 (6 bases). Germline V CDR1 and CDR2: SGHAT, FQNNGV. V lost 1 base, J lost 10 bases, and 10 bases lay in between. The CDR3 loop spans 13 amino acids. CDR3 sequence: CASSLGIQGKLFF. For the CDR3, the DNA is TGTGCCAGCAGCTTAGGAATACAGGGAAAACTGTTTTTT.

Ten or more counts support this clonotype. This chain connects TRBV12-3 or TRBV12-4 to TRBJ2-1; 10 bases agree with TRBD2. Trimming at V came to 1 base and at J to 6 bases, leaving 6 bases not matched to a gene. CDR3 length: 16 amino acids. CDR3 in amino acids: CASSLVVLAGGNEQFF. CDR3 coding DNA: TGTGCCAGCAGTTTAGTTGTATTAGCGGGAGGCAATGAGCAGTTCTTC.

J is TRBJ1-4 and V is TRBV6-1; the D gene is possibly TRBD1 (5 bases). Germline assignment: CDR1 MNHNS and CDR2 SASEGT. The CDR3 has 15 amino acids. Trimming pared 0 bases from V and 8 bases from J, leaving 13 bases between. The chain's CDR3 is CASSEAWGGPEKLFF. CDR3 DNA: TGTGCCAGCAGTGAAGCGTGGGGGGGTCCCGAAAAACTGTTTTTT.

In its sample, this clonotype was seen many times. This chain joins TRBV12-3 or TRBV12-4 and TRBJ1-2, with D perhaps matching TRBD1 (5 bases). The CDR3 is made up of 11 amino acids. V lost 7 bases and J lost 5, with 8 bases in between. The CDR3: CASTEGYGYTF. The CDR3 coding sequence is TGTGCCAGCACGGAGGGGTATGGCTACACCTTC.

This clonotype was observed at least ten times. The chain joins TRBV4-2 to TRBJ2-5; 11 nucleotides align to TRBD2. The CDR3 loop spans 15 amino acids. Germline CDR1 and CDR2: LGHNA and YNFKEQ. V gave up 5 bases and J gave up 2 bases; unmatched junction bases: 4. DNA of the CDR3: TGTGCCAGCAGCGCCGGGACTAGCGGACAAGAGACCCAGTACTTC. It yields the protein CASSAGTSGQETQYF.

This clonotype was picked up many times. V gene TRBV11-2 combines with J gene TRBJ2-1; 11 bases align to TRBD2. After removal of 4 bases from V and 4 bases from J, the junction contained 3 bases not matched to a gene. The germline V gene encodes CDR1 SGHAT and CDR2 FQNNGV. The CDR3 consists of 15 residues. The CDR3 DNA sequence: TGTGCCAGCAGCTCACTAGCGGGGGCTTACAATGAGCAGTTCTTC. It codes for CASSSLAGAYNEQFF.

Many counts were recorded for this clonotype. The V gene is TRBV12-3 or TRBV12-4, the J gene TRBJ1-2; D call uncertain. The CDR3 spans 13 residues. V shed 2 bases and J shed 7 bases, with 11 bases lying between them. CDR3 bases: TGTGCCAGCAGTTTACGCGGTGGCGGTGGCTACACCTTC. It is translated as CASSLRGGGGYTF.

J is TRBJ1-2 and V is TRBV7-2; no clear D. There are 14 residues in the CDR3. Germline V gene data show CDR1 as SGHTA and CDR2 as FQGNSA. V was shortened by 6 bases and J by 7 bases, with 18 bases between the two germline ends. CDR3 DNA: TGTGCCAGCAGTCCGGGTCCGGTCGTTTCTGGCTACACCTTC. Its translation: CASSPGPVVSGYTF.

In this sample, this clonotype turned up many times. The chain couples TRBV5-1 to TRBJ2-3; 9 nucleotides agree with TRBD2. CDR1 and CDR2 from the germline V gene are SGHRS and YFSETQ. Trimming took 4 bases from V and 0 from J; bases not matched to a gene: 3. The CDR3 extends over 15 amino acids. The CDR3 protein is CASSPSGTSTDTQYF. The CDR3 DNA reads TGCGCCAGCAGCCCTAGCGGGACTAGCACAGATACGCAGTATTTT.

The chain joins TRBV30 to TRBJ2-5; D gene ambiguous. The CDR3 has 19 amino acids. Trimming shortened V by 0 bases and J by 2 bases, and 25 bases separated the two germline ends. Germline lookup yields CDR1 GTSNPN and CDR2 SVGIG (reference sequence). For the CDR3, the DNA is TGTGCCTGGAGTGTGTTCGACGTCGGAGACCCCTCGAATCAAGAGACCCAGTACTTC. It translates to CAWSVFDVGDPSNQETQYF.

This clonotype came up many times. The genes are TRBV29-1 and TRBJ2-5; TRBD1 might be the D (6 bases). CDR1 and CDR2 (germline): SQVTM, ANQGSEA. CDR3 size: 13 residues. CDR3 bases: TGCAGTGGCGCCGGGACATTCCAAGAGACCCAGTACTTC. Its translation: CSGAGTFQETQYF.

This clonotype was recorded many times. The chain combines TRBV2 with TRBJ2-1; D tentatively fits TRBD1 or TRBD2 (6 bases each). CDR3 length: 15 residues. V lost 1 base and J 9 bases, leaving 16 bases between the germline ends. Looked up from germline, CDR1 is SNHLY and CDR2 is FYNNEI. The CDR3 DNA reads TGTGCCAGCAGTGAAGACGAGGGGGGAAGTGGTGAGCAGTTCTTC. Its translation is CASSEDEGGSGEQFF.

This clonotype was picked up a small number of times. The V and J genes are TRBV9 and TRBJ2-7, with 7 bases aligning to TRBD1. After removal of 0 bases from V and 6 bases from J, the junction contained 3 bases not matched to a gene. Germline assignment: CDR1 SGDLS and CDR2 YYNGEE. This CDR3 has 13 residues. This CDR3 reads CASSVGPGGEQYF. The CDR3 DNA follows: TGTGCCAGCAGCGTAGGCCCAGGGGGCGAGCAGTACTTC.

This clonotype has at least ten counts. The gene calls are TRBV6-1 and TRBJ2-3; tentative D call: TRBD2 (6 bases). The V gene's germline CDR1 is MNHNS and CDR2 SASEGT. Between the trimmed V and J ends, which lost 7 bases and 3 bases, there was a span of 14 bases. The CDR3 totals 14 residues. This CDR3 reads CASTALGGTDTQYF. As DNA, the CDR3 is TGTGCCAGCACCGCACTGGGGGGAACAGATACGCAGTATTTT.